The sequence of this T cell receptor beta chain was determined in a study of identical twins. cDNA molecules carried unique molecular identifiers, and template switching added a universal primer site. TCRdb used MiXCR to reprocess the 5' RACE reads, holding one entry per CDR3 protein. The repertoire holds roughly 500,000 distinct CDR3 sequences, with 20% to 25% as singletons. Broader study findings: Abundant beta clonotypes from cord blood had fewer insertions, unlike memory repertoires, which showed none.

V lost 5 bases and J lost 6, with 10 bases in between. The length of the CDR3 is 12 residues. The germline V gene encodes CDR1 ENHRY and CDR2 SYGVKD. This clonotype was found a few times. The antigen is unknown. The same data also contributed to another study, on T cells expressing NK-cell markers. That work states: Among the eight sequenced donors, seven tested HCMV-seropositive and one tested seronegative. For a handful of donors, these clonotypes were likewise the leading ones in the CD3+CD56-NKG2C+ fraction.

The material sequenced was CD4+ T cells sorted from blood. This chain links TRBV10-3 with TRBJ1-1, with D tentatively TRBD1 (5 bases). This clonotype originated in a woman aged 18 to 35 in good health. CDR3 sequence reads: CAISPGLPEAFF. CDR3 nucleotide sequence: TGTGCCATCAGTCCAGGGTTACCTGAAGCTTTCTTT.